The rows below give T cell receptor beta chains drawn from one sample of a study of T cell changes during pregnancy in multiple sclerosis. Only in-frame clones appear in the TCRdb table, and some are missing; sequencing was by immunoSEQ multiplex PCR. The sample has about 110,000 clones, 85% to 95% seen once. Specimen: peripheral blood, collected in the third trimester of pregnancy. The receptors derive from a female donor in good health, enrolled as a control in a pregnancy study. CDR3s include the opening cysteine and the closing phenylalanine or tryptophan. The D gene is left open where the match is weak. Rows give clone size only sometimes, using once, few, many, or a class for an expanded clone.

D gene	clone size	J gene	V gene	CDR3 protein	CDR3 DNA
.	.	TRBJ1-2	TRBV30	CAWTLDSRGYTF	TGTGCCTGGACCTTGGACAGTAGGGGCTACACCTTC
.	.	TRBJ2-1	TRBV6-5	CASSNRGGRYNEQFF	TGTGCCAGCAGCAACAGGGGGGGTAGGTACAATGAGCAGTTCTTC
.	.	TRBJ1-2	TRBV27	CASSIRGGLSAGYTF	TGTGCCAGCAGTATACGGGGGGGCCTTTCGGCGGGCTACACCTTC
TRBD2	.	TRBJ2-3	TRBV4-3	CASSQDAVSGGAEVYTDTQYF	TGCGCCAGCAGCCAAGATGCGGTTAGCGGGGGGGCCGAGGTTTACACAGATACGCAGTATTTT
TRBD1	.	TRBJ1-2	TRBV9	CASSVGNRGLNGYTF	TGTGCCAGCAGCGTAGGTAACAGGGGGTTAAATGGCTACACCTTC
.	.	TRBJ2-7	TRBV4-3	CASSQDLVGGHIQGIYYEQYF	TGCGCCAGCAGCCAAGATCTAGTGGGGGGGCATATACAGGGAATTTACTACGAGCAGTACTTC
.	few	TRBJ1-1	TRBV30	CAWSVGVINTEAFF	TGTGCCTGGAGTGTCGGGGTTATTAACACTGAAGCTTTCTTT
.	.	TRBJ2-7	TRBV5-6	CASSRSGRPYEQYF	TGTGCCAGCAGCCGGTCGGGGAGGCCCTACGAGCAGTACTTC
TRBD2	.	TRBJ2-3	TRBV11-2	CASSPPRRGATDTQYF	TGTGCCAGCAGCCCCCCCAGGCGGGGGGCCACAGATACGCAGTATTTT
.	.	TRBJ2-2	TRBV4-3	CASSQEASEAAGELFF	TGCGCCAGCAGCCAAGAGGCTAGTGAAGCCGCCGGGGAGCTGTTTTTT
.	.	TRBJ1-1	TRBV7-9	CASSPPVGQNTEAFF	TGTGCCAGCAGCCCCCCTGTGGGACAGAACACTGAAGCTTTCTTT
TRBD1	.	TRBJ2-7	TRBV6-5	CASSYSLGQGTHEQYF	TGTGCCAGCAGTTACTCATTGGGACAGGGGACCCACGAGCAGTACTTC
.	once	TRBJ1-2	TRBV7-2	CASSFLGYTF	TGTGCCAGCAGCTTTCTTGGCTACACCTTC
TRBD1	.	TRBJ1-3	TRBV7-6	CASSLAGDSLGNTIYF	TGTGCCAGCAGCTTAGCGGGGGACAGCTTGGGAAACACCATATATTTT
TRBD1	.	TRBJ2-7	TRBV2	CASSPTGFLYEQYF	TGTGCCAGCAGCCCGACAGGGTTTCTCTACGAGCAGTACTTC
TRBD1	.	TRBJ2-7	TRBV5-1	CASSGDRGPAYEQYF	TGCGCCAGCAGCGGCGACAGGGGCCCTGCGTACGAGCAGTACTTC
TRBD1	.	TRBJ2-1	TRBV7-2	CASSLAPGQAYNEQFF	TGTGCCAGCAGCTTAGCTCCGGGACAGGCCTACAATGAGCAGTTCTTC
.	.	TRBJ2-1	TRBV7-9	CASSSGSYRDNNEQFF	TGTGCCAGCAGCTCTGGTTCTTACCGGGACAACAATGAGCAGTTCTTC
.	.	TRBJ1-4	TRBV11-3	CASSEKAGNEKLFF	TGTGCCAGCAGCGAGAAAGCGGGCAATGAAAAACTGTTTTTT
.	.	TRBJ2-1	TRBV25-1	CASSEYRGAELNEQFF	TGTGCCAGCAGTGAATATCGAGGCGCGGAGCTCAATGAGCAGTTCTTC
.	.	TRBJ1-2	TRBV9	CASSSRYGNGYTF	TGTGCCAGCAGCTCCCGATACGGGAATGGCTACACCTTC
TRBD1	.	TRBJ2-7	TRBV19	CASSSRDRGAYEQYF	TGTGCCAGTAGTAGTCGGGACAGGGGTGCCTACGAGCAGTACTTC
TRBD1	.	TRBJ1-2	TRBV5-8	CASSLGSGGTGYTF	TGTGCCAGCAGCTTGGGGTCAGGGGGCACTGGCTACACCTTC
.	.	TRBJ1-1	TRBV11-2	CASSLAGAEAFF	TGTGCCAGCAGTCTTGCCGGGGCTGAAGCTTTCTTT
.	.	TRBJ1-1	TRBV19	CASTHRDKNTEAFF	TGTGCCAGTACTCACCGGGACAAGAACACTGAAGCTTTCTTT
.	.	TRBJ1-1	TRBV29-1	CSATHVRGTEAFF	TGCAGCGCCACGCATGTAAGGGGGACTGAAGCTTTCTTT
.	.	TRBJ1-5	TRBV7-2	CASSRTVNNQPQHF	TGTGCCAGCAGCCGGACAGTAAACAATCAGCCCCAGCATTTT
.	.	TRBJ2-7	TRBV7-9	CASSLTSGGYEQYF	TGTGCCAGCAGCTTGACCAGCGGCGGGTACGAGCAGTACTTC
.	.	TRBJ1-2	TRBV30	CAWSRMSGGGYTF	TGTGCCTGGAGCCGGATGTCGGGGGGTGGCTACACCTTC
.	few	TRBJ1-1	TRBV7-6	CASSTRRGGGDTEAFF	TGTGCCAGCAGCACACGGAGGGGGGGAGGGGACACTGAAGCTTTCTTT
.	.	TRBJ2-7	TRBV29-1	CSVGTTLYEQYF	TGCAGCGTTGGTACAACCTTATACGAGCAGTACTTC
.	.	TRBJ2-7	TRBV9	CASSVAGTPSDEQYF	TGTGCCAGCAGCGTCGCCGGAACCCCTAGCGACGAGCAGTACTTC
.	.	TRBJ1-1	TRBV10-2	CASIKQGHEAFF	TGCGCCAGCATCAAACAGGGACATGAAGCTTTCTTT
TRBD1	few	TRBJ1-2	TRBV9	CASSSGQGYGYTF	TGTGCCAGCAGCTCCGGACAGGGCTATGGCTACACCTTC
.	.	TRBJ1-2	TRBV7-9	CASSLDRGTNYGYTF	TGTGCCAGCAGCTTAGATCGGGGGACGAACTATGGCTACACCTTC
.	.	TRBJ2-5	TRBV14	CASSFFRETQYF	TGTGCCAGCAGTTTTTTTCGGGAGACCCAGTACTTC
TRBD1	few	TRBJ1-1	TRBV27	CASRQTQGARTEAFF	TGTGCCAGCAGGCAAACACAGGGGGCGCGGACTGAAGCTTTCTTT
TRBD2	.	TRBJ2-7	TRBV4-3	CASSQEVASGGPEQYF	TGCGCCAGCAGCCAAGAAGTTGCAAGCGGGGGACCTGAGCAGTACTTC
.	.	TRBJ2-7	TRBV5-1	CASSLANEQYF	TGCGCCAGCAGCTTGGCCAACGAGCAGTACTTC
.	.	TRBJ2-7	TRBV10-3	CAISEKQGSSPGEQYF	TGTGCCATCAGTGAGAAACAGGGCTCGTCTCCTGGCGAGCAGTACTTC
.	.	TRBJ1-2	TRBV2	CARGDSHDGYTF	TGTGCCAGAGGGGATAGTCACGATGGCTACACCTTC
.	once	TRBJ2-1	TRBV7-3	CASSLGRNNEQFF	TGTGCCAGCAGCTTGGGGCGTAACAATGAGCAGTTCTTC
.	.	TRBJ1-1	TRBV18	CASSPLAGSNTEAFF	TGTGCCAGCTCACCGCTGGCAGGATCGAACACTGAAGCTTTCTTT
.	.	TRBJ1-5	TRBV6-6	CASTLQGGSQPQHF	TGTGCCAGCACCCTACAGGGAGGGAGTCAGCCCCAGCATTTT
TRBD1	.	TRBJ1-2	TRBV7-2	CASSLGQGANYGYTF	TGTGCCAGCAGCTTAGGGCAGGGGGCGAACTATGGCTACACCTTC
.	.	TRBJ2-7	TRBV5-1	CASSLDWEAYEQYF	TGCGCCAGCAGCTTGGATTGGGAGGCCTACGAGCAGTACTTC
TRBD1	.	TRBJ1-6	TRBV7-2	CASSSDRVGPLHF	TGTGCCAGCAGCTCAGACAGGGTTGGGCCCCTCCACTTT
TRBD1	.	TRBJ2-1	TRBV7-2	CASSPGTGSHNEQFF	TGTGCCAGCAGCCCCGGGACAGGGTCCCACAATGAGCAGTTCTTC
.	.	TRBJ1-4	TRBV7-9	CASSFPRPGVEKLFF	TGTGCCAGCAGCTTCCCGAGACCAGGGGTGGAAAAACTGTTTTTT
.	few	TRBJ1-1	TRBV5-1	CASSLRVLNTEAFF	TGCGCCAGCAGCTTGCGGGTTCTGAACACTGAAGCTTTCTTT
TRBD1	.	TRBJ1-4	TRBV7-2	CASSLNRGTNEKLFF	TGTGCCAGCAGCCTAAACAGGGGAACTAATGAAAAACTGTTTTTT
.	.	TRBJ2-1	TRBV10-3	CAISEGGGGTYNEQFF	TGTGCCATCAGTGAGGGGGGCGGGGGAACCTACAATGAGCAGTTCTTC
.	.	TRBJ1-1	TRBV7-9	CASSLNSVTEAFF	TGTGCCAGCAGCTTAAATTCTGTTACTGAAGCTTTCTTT